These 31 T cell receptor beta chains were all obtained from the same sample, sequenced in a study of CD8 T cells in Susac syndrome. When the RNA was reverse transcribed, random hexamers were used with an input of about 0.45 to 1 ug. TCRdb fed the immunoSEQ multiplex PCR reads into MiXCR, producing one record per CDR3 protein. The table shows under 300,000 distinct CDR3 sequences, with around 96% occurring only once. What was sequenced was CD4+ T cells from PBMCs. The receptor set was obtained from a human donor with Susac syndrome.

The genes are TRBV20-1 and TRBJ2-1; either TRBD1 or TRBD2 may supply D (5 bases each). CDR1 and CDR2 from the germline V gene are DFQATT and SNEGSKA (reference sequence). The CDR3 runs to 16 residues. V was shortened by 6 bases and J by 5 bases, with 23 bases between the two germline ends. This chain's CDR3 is CSATRGYGNGDNEQFF. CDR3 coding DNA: TGCAGTGCCACTAGGGGCTACGGGAATGGAGACAATGAGCAGTTCTTC.

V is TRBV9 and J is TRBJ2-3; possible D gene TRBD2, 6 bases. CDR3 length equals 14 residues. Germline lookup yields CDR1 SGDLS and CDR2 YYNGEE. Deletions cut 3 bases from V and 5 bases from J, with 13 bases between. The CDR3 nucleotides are TGTGCCAGCAGCGGCGGGAAAATAATAGATACGCAGTATTTT. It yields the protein CASSGGKIIDTQYF.

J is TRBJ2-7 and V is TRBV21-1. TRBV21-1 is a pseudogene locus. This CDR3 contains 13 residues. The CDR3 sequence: CASVGGSSYEQYF. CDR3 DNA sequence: TGTGCCAGTGTAGGTGGAAGCTCCTACGAGCAGTACTTC.

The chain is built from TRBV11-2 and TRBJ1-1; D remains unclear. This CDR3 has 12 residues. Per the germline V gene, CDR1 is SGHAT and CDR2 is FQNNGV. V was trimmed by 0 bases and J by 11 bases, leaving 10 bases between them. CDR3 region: CASSLDRGIAFF. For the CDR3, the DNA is TGTGCCAGCAGCTTAGATCGAGGTATTGCTTTCTTT.

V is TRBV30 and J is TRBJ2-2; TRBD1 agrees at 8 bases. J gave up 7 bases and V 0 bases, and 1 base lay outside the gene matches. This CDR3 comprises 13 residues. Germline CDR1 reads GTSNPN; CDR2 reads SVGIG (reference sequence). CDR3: CAWSVQGGGELFF. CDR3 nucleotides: TGTGCCTGGAGTGTACAGGGGGGCGGGGAGCTGTTTTTT.

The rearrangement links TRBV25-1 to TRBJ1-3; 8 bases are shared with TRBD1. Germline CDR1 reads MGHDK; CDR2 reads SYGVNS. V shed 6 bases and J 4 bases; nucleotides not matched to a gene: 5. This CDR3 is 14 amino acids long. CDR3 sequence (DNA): TGTGCCAGCAGCCGGACAGGGACAGGAAACACCATATATTTT. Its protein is CASSRTGTGNTIYF.

The CDR3 DNA follows: TGTGCCAGCACTCCCGCGGGGACTAGCGGGGCCTACGAGCAGTACTTC. Translation: CASTPAGTSGAYEQYF. The chain is built from TRBV2 and TRBJ2-7; 13 bases match TRBD2. Germline V gene data show CDR1 as SNHLY and CDR2 as FYNNEI. CDR3 length equals 16 residues. The V and J ends lost 7 bases and 2 bases, in that order; junction bases with no gene match: 8.

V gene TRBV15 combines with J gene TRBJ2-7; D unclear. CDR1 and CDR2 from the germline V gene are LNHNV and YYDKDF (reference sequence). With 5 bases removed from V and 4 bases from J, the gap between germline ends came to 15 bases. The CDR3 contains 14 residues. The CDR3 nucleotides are TGTGCCACCAGCGGCGACCAAGAAGAGTACGAGCAGTACTTC. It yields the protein CATSGDQEEYEQYF.

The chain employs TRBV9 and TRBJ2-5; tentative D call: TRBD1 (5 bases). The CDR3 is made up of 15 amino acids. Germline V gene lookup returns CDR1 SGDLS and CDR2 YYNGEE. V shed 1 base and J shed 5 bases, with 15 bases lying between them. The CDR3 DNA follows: TGTGCCAGCAGCGTACTCCAGGGTGGGGTGGAGACCCAGTACTTC. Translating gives CASSVLQGGVETQYF.

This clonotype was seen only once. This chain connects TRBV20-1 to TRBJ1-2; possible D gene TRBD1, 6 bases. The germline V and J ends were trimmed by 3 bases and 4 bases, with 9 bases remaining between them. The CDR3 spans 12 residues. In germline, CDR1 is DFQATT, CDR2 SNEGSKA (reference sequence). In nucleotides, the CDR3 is TGCAGTGCTAGCGACAGGACCTATGGCTACACCTTC. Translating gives CSASDRTYGYTF.

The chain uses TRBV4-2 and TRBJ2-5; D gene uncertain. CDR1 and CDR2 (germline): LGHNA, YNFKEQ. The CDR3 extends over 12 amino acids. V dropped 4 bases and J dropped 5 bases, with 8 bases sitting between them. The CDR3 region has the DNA TGTGCCAGCAGCCGGGGTCACGAGACCCAGTACTTC. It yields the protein CASSRGHETQYF.

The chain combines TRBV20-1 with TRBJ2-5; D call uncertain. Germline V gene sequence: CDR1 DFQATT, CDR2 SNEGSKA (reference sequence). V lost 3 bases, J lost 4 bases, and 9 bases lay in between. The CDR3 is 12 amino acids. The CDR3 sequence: CSASLRRETQYF. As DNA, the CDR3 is TGCAGTGCTAGTTTGCGGCGAGAGACCCAGTACTTC.

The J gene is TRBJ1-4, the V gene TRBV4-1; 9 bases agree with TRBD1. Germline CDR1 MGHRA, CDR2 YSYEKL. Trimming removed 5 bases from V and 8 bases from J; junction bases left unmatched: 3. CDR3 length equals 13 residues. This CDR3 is CASSLGTGEKLFF. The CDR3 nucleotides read TGCGCCAGCAGCTTAGGGACAGGGGAAAAACTGTTTTTT.

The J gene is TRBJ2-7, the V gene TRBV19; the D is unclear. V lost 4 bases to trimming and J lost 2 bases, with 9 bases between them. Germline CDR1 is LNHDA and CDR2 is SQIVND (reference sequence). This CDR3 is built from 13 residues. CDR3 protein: CASSTGRAYEQYF. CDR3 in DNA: TGTGCCAGTAGTACCGGCAGAGCCTACGAGCAGTACTTC.

The CDR3 nucleotides read TGTGCCAGCAGCGCCGTTGCAGGGGCCTTCGGCTACACCTTC. Its translation: CASSAVAGAFGYTF. The gene calls are TRBV14 and TRBJ1-2; D is possibly TRBD1 (6 bases). The CDR3 is 14 amino acids. Trimming took 5 bases from V and 8 from J, leaving 18 bases between them. Germline V CDR1 and CDR2: SGHDN, FVKESK. Full variable domain (missing parts from reference TRBV14 and TRBJ1-2): EAGVTQFPSHSVIEKGQTVTLRCDPISGHDNLYWYRRVMGKEIKFLLHFVKESKQDESGMPNNRFLAERTGGTYSTLKVQPAELEDSGVYFCASSAVAGAFGYTFGSGTRLTVV.

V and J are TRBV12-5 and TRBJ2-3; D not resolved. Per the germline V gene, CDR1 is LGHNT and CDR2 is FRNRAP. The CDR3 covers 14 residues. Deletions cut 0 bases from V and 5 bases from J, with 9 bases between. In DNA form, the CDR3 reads TGTGCTAGTGGTTTGGTGATTCAGGAAGATACGCAGTATTTT. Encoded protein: CASGLVIQEDTQYF. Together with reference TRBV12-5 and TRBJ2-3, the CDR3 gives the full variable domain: DARVTQTPRHKVTEMGQEVTMRCQPILGHNTVFWYRQTMMQGLELLAYFRNRAPLDDSGMPKDRFSAEMPDATLATLKIQPSEPRDSAVYFCASGLVIQEDTQYFGPGTRLTVL.

This chain's CDR3 is CASSQEQYEKLFF. CDR3 coding DNA: TGTGCCAGCAGCCAAGAGCAGTATGAAAAACTGTTTTTT. This chain uses TRBV3-1 with TRBJ1-4; no firm D call. Germline V lookup: CDR1 LGHDT, CDR2 YNNKEL (reference sequence). V was shortened by 0 bases and J by 6 bases, with 5 bases between the two germline ends. This CDR3 has 13 residues.

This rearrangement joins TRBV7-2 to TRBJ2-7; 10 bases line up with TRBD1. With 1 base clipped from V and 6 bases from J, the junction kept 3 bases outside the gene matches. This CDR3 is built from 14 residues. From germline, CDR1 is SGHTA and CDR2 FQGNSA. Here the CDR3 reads CASSLGQGATEQYF. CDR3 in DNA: TGTGCCAGCAGCTTAGGACAGGGGGCCACCGAGCAGTACTTC.

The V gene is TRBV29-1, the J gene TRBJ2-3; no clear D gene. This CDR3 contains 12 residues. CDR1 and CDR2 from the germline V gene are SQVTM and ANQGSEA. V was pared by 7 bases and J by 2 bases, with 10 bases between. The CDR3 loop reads CSGVPVTDTQYF. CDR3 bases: TGCAGCGGAGTCCCAGTCACAGATACGCAGTATTTT.

The CDR3 DNA sequence: TGTGCCAGTAGTATATCTCCCCGAGAGACCCAGTACTTC. As protein: CASSISPRETQYF. The genes are TRBV19 and TRBJ2-5; D uncertain. The germline V gene has CDR1 LNHDA and CDR2 SQIVND (reference sequence). V lost 2 bases and J lost 4, with 8 bases in between. The CDR3 sequence is 13 residues long.

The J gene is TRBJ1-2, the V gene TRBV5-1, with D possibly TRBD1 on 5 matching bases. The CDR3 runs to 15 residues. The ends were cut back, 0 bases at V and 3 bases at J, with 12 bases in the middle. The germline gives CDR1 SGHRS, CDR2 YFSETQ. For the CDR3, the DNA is TGCGCCAGCAGCTTGGGAGGGGTCTCGGACTATGGCTACACCTTC. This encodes CASSLGGVSDYGYTF.

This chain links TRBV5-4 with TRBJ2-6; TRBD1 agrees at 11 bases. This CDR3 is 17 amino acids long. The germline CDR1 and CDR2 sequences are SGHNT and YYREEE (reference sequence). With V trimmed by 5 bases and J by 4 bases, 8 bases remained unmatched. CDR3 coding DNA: TGTGCCAGCAGACCTGGACAGGGGGCGGCCGGGGCCAACGTCCTGACTTTC. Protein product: CASRPGQGAAGANVLTF.

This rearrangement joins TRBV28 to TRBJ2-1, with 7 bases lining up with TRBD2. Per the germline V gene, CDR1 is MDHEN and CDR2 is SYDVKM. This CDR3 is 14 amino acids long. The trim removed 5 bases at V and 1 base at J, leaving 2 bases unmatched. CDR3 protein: CASSNSGSYNEQFF. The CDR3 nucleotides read TGTGCCAGCAGTAATAGCGGGTCCTACAATGAGCAGTTCTTC.

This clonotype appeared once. The CDR3: CATSRETSGSYEQYF. CDR3 nucleotides: TGTGCCACCAGCAGGGAAACTAGCGGCTCCTACGAGCAGTACTTC. V and J are TRBV15 and TRBJ2-7, with 8 nucleotides matching TRBD2. Germline loops: CDR1 LNHNV, CDR2 YYDKDF (reference sequence). The CDR3 spans 15 residues. Germline trimming cut 3 bases from V and 0 bases from J; bases unmatched to any gene: 4.

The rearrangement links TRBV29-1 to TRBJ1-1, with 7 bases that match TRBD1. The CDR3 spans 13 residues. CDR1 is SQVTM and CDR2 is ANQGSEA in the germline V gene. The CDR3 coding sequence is TGCACCACACGGGGACAGTTGAACACTGAAGCTTTCTTT. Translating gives CTTRGQLNTEAFF.

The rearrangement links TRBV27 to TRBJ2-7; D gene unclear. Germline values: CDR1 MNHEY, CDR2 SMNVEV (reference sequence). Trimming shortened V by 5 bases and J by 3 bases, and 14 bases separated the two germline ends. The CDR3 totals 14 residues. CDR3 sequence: CASSLHGVSYEQYF. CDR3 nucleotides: TGTGCCAGCAGTCTCCATGGGGTTAGCTACGAGCAGTACTTC.

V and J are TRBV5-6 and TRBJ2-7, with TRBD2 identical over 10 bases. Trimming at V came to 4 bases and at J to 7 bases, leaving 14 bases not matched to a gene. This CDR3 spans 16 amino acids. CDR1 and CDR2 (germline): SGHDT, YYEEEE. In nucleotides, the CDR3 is TGTGCCAGCAGCGCCATATCAAGCGGGAGGGAGGGAGAGCAGTACTTC. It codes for CASSAISSGREGEQYF.

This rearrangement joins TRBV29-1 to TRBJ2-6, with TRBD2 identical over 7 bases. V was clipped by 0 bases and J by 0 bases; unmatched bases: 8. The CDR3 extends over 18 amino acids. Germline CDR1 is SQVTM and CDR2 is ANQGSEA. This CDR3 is CSVEDLRSGGSGANVLTF. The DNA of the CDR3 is TGCAGCGTTGAAGATCTTAGGTCGGGGGGCTCTGGGGCCAACGTCCTGACTTTC.

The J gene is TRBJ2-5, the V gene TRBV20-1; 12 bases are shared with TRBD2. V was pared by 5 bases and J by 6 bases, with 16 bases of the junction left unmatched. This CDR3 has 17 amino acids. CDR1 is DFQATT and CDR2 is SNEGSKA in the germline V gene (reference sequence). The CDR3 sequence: CSARPGLAGPLEKTQYF. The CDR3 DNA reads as TGCAGTGCTCGACCGGGACTAGCGGGTCCTCTGGAGAAGACCCAGTACTTC.

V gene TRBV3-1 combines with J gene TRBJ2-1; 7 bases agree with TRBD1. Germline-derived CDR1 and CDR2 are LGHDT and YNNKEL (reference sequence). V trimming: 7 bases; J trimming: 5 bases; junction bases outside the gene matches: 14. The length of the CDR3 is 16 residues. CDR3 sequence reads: CASTQRGQGLNNEQFF. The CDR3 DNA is TGTGCCAGCACCCAGAGGGGGCAGGGGCTCAACAATGAGCAGTTCTTC.

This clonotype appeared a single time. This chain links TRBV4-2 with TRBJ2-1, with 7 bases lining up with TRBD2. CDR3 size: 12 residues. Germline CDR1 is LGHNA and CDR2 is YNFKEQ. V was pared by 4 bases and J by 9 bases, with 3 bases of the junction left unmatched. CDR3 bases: TGTGCCAGCAGCCCGGCTAGCGGTGAGCAGTTCTTC. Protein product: CASSPASGEQFF.